The present entry profiles one T cell receptor (beta chain) with its context. The data were obtained in a study of shared clonotypes between healthy human individuals. Across the whole study: Each donor had three CD4 naive, three CD4 memory, two CD8 naive and one CD8 memory plate.

Terminally differentiated effector memory CD45RA+ cells were excluded from the naive CD8 cells, which were CD45RO-negative and positively selected for CCR7. Healthy HIV-negative adults without recent acute infections or vaccinations served as donors. The germline V gene encodes CDR1 SGHDT and CDR2 YYEEEE. V trimming: 0 bases; J trimming: 10 bases; junction bases outside the gene matches: 3. The CDR3 extends over 14 amino acids. Method: immunoSEQ multiplex PCR; TCRdb's copy keeps in-frame clones and lacks some. The sample contains hundreds of thousands of clones, 95% to 96% of which appear only once. The sample taken for sequencing was naive CD8+ T cells sorted from blood. The receptor was derived from a woman younger than 45 in good health. V and J are TRBV5-6 and TRBJ2-1; TRBD2 matches 11 bases. The CDR3 loop is CASSLALAGDEQFF. In nucleotides, the CDR3 is TGTGCCAGCAGCTTGGCACTAGCGGGAGACGAGCAGTTCTTC.